A selection of T cell receptor beta chains follows, all from one sample in a study of shared clonotypes between healthy human individuals. TCRdb's table, derived via immunoSEQ multiplex PCR, lists solely in-frame clones and lacks some. The data hold roughly 810,000 clones, with just over 95% observed a single time. Sequencing input: naive CD8+ T cells sorted from blood. The receptors were sampled from a young man in good health. The CDR3 runs from the conserved cysteine through the conserved F or W. A D gene is named only where the DNA matches it firmly. Where a row states a size, it is once, few, many or the class of an expanded clone; other rows omit it.

len: 14; d_gene: NA; v_gene: TRBV5-1; abundance: NA; j_gene: TRBJ2-7; CDR3nt: TGCGCCAGCAGCTCAACTCGGGTAATCGACGAGCAGTACTTC; CDR3aa: CASSSTRVIDEQYF
len: 13; d_gene: NA; v_gene: TRBV11-2; abundance: NA; j_gene: TRBJ2-1; CDR3nt: TGTGCCAGCAGCTTATTCAGGGACAATGAGCAGTTCTTC; CDR3aa: CASSLFRDNEQFF
len: 15; d_gene: TRBD2; v_gene: TRBV5-1; abundance: NA; j_gene: TRBJ2-1; CDR3nt: TGCGCCAGCAGCTTGAGGGGCGGGAGGGTTCATGAGCAGTTCTTC; CDR3aa: CASSLRGGRVHEQFF
len: 16; d_gene: NA; v_gene: TRBV13; abundance: NA; j_gene: TRBJ2-7; CDR3nt: TGTGCCAGCAGCTCCGACACGGGACACCCCTCCTACGAGCAGTACTTC; CDR3aa: CASSSDTGHPSYEQYF
len: 16; d_gene: NA; v_gene: TRBV27; abundance: once; j_gene: TRBJ2-1; CDR3nt: TGTGCCAGCAGTTTATTTGCGGACCATTTGAACAATGAGCAGTTCTTC; CDR3aa: CASSLFADHLNNEQFF
len: 13; d_gene: TRBD2; v_gene: TRBV9; abundance: NA; j_gene: TRBJ2-7; CDR3nt: TGTGCCAGCAGCGTCGGGGGGACCTACGAGCAGTACTTC; CDR3aa: CASSVGGTYEQYF
len: 15; d_gene: NA; v_gene: TRBV27; abundance: NA; j_gene: TRBJ2-7; CDR3nt: TGTGCCAGCAGTTTATCCCCCACTTCAGGTGGCGAGCAGTACTTC; CDR3aa: CASSLSPTSGGEQYF
len: 19; d_gene: TRBD2; v_gene: TRBV29-1; abundance: NA; j_gene: TRBJ2-1; CDR3nt: TGCAGCGTTGAATCTCGGGGACTAGCGGGAGTAGTTTCCTACAATGAGCAGTTCTTC; CDR3aa: CSVESRGLAGVVSYNEQFF
len: 13; d_gene: NA; v_gene: TRBV9; abundance: NA; j_gene: TRBJ2-7; CDR3nt: TGTGCCAGCAGCCTCGGCGACGTCGACGAGCAGTACTTC; CDR3aa: CASSLGDVDEQYF
len: 13; d_gene: NA; v_gene: TRBV4-1; abundance: NA; j_gene: TRBJ2-7; CDR3nt: TGCGCCAGCAGCCAAGATCGGGGCTACGAGCAGTACTTC; CDR3aa: CASSQDRGYEQYF
len: 14; d_gene: NA; v_gene: TRBV29-1; abundance: NA; j_gene: TRBJ2-3; CDR3nt: TGCAGCGTTGAGGGGACCTATAACACAGATACGCAGTATTTT; CDR3aa: CSVEGTYNTDTQYF
len: 14; d_gene: NA; v_gene: TRBV5-6; abundance: NA; j_gene: TRBJ2-5; CDR3nt: TGTGCCAGCAGCTTGTCAGGGGCGAGAGAGACCCAGTACTTC; CDR3aa: CASSLSGARETQYF
len: 17; d_gene: TRBD2; v_gene: TRBV10-3; abundance: NA; j_gene: TRBJ2-7; CDR3nt: TGTGCCATCAGTCAGGGACTAGCGGGGTTGGGGGGCTACGAGCAGTACTTC; CDR3aa: CAISQGLAGLGGYEQYF
len: 15; d_gene: TRBD1; v_gene: TRBV6-5; abundance: NA; j_gene: TRBJ1-1; CDR3nt: TGTGCCAGCAGTCCCCGGACAGGCATGAACACTGAAGCTTTCTTT; CDR3aa: CASSPRTGMNTEAFF
len: 16; d_gene: NA; v_gene: TRBV7-9; abundance: NA; j_gene: TRBJ2-6; CDR3nt: TGTGCCAGCAGCCCACGTACTAATCCTGGGGCCAACGTCCTGACTTTC; CDR3aa: CASSPRTNPGANVLTF